This paragraph reports one TCR beta chain. The source of the sample is a study of blood T cell repertoires in COVID-19. For the study at large: Whether acute or convalescent, the COVID-19 samples came from the United States, Italy and Spain.

In the original processing: Reference gene primer amplification in the assay estimated nucleated cell counts. TCRdb's copy holds only in-frame clones and misses some; the assay was immunoSEQ multiplex PCR. D and trimming come from the DNA, and the V and J calls and clone size come from that table. The top ten hold approximately 7.3% of the sample, which has some 350,000 clones, almost 90% seen once. Followed longitudinally, the Seattle patients had been enrolled during active infection. CDR1 SGHNT and CDR2 YYREEE come from the germline V gene (reference sequence). With 5 bases clipped from V and 4 bases from J, the junction kept 10 bases outside the gene matches. The CDR3 length is 15 residues.

The receptor was isolated from a woman in her 70s with COVID-19, enrolled during active disease. Sample: peripheral blood. The chain combines TRBV5-4 with TRBJ1-2, with 8 bases identical to TRBD1. The CDR3 sequence: CASSEPGQARYGYTF. The CDR3 nucleotides read TGTGCCAGCAGTGAACCGGGACAGGCGCGCTATGGCTACACCTTC.